This T cell receptor beta chain was recovered during a study of CD4 T cells in relation to SARS-CoV-2 and coronaviruses. Study context: ViraFEST: roughly ten-day antigen culture of PBMCs, then TCR beta CDR3 sequencing. Findings of the study overall: SARS-CoV-2-driven expansion was significantly weaker in crossreactive than monoreactive clones. Each donor contributed either pre-pandemic or post-infection samples, not both.

The method was immunoSEQ multiplex PCR; TCRdb's version includes in-frame clones alone and lacks a portion of them. Among approximately 20,000 clones listed, 65% to 75% were seen once. Before the COVID-19 pandemic, during about 2011-2019, CD4+ T cells were taken from unexposed donors. The cells were cultured for approximately ten days before CD4+ T cells were isolated. Remarks on this clone: Its matching antigen is unknown.

This clonotype was obtained from a human donor in good health. The specimen sequenced was CD4+ T cells from PBMCs, cultured in vitro.

As DNA, the CDR3 is TGCGCCAGCAGCCAAGATCCGGGCCAGGGGGGCACTGAAGCTTTCTTT. Encoded protein: CASSQDPGQGGTEAFF. This chain connects TRBV4-1 to TRBJ1-1; 7 bases are a match to TRBD1. V was pared by 0 bases and J by 4 bases, with 8 bases of the junction left unmatched. The CDR3 is 16 residues long. CDR1 and CDR2 from the germline V gene are MGHRA and YSYEKL.